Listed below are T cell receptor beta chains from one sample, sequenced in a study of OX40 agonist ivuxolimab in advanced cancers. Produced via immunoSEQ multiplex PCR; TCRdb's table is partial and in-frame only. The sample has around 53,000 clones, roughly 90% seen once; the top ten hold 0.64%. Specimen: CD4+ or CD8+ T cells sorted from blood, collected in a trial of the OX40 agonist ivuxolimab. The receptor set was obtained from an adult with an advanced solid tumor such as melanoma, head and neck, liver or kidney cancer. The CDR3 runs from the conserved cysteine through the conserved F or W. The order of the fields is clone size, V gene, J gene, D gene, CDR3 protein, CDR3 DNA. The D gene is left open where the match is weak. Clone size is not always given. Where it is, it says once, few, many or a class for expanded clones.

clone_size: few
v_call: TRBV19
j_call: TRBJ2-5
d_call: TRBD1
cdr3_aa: CASSIGGQGETQYF
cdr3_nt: TGTGCCAGTAGTATAGGAGGACAGGGAGAGACCCAGTACTTC

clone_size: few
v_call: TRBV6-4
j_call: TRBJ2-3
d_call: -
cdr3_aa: CASSDSARGTDTQYF
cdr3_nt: TGTGCCAGCAGTGACTCGGCCAGGGGAACAGATACGCAGTATTTT

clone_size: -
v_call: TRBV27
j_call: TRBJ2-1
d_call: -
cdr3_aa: CASKMQSAVYNEQFF
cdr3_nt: TGTGCCAGCAAAATGCAGTCAGCGGTCTACAATGAGCAGTTCTTC

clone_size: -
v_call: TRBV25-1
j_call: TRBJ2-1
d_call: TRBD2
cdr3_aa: CASSFPGLAGVNEQFF
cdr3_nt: TGTGCCAGCAGTTTTCCGGGACTAGCGGGAGTCAATGAGCAGTTCTTC

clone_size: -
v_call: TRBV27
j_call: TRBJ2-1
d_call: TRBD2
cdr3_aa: CASSFRGRADEQFF
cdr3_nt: TGTGCCAGCAGTTTTCGCGGGAGGGCTGATGAGCAGTTCTTC

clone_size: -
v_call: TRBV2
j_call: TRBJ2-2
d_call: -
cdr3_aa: CASSGQAMNTGELFF
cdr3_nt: TGTGCCAGCAGTGGACAGGCGATGAACACCGGGGAGCTGTTTTTT

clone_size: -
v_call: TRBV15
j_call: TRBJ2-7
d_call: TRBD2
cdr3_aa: CATSRASGSHEQYF
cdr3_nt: TGTGCCACCAGCAGAGCTAGCGGGAGCCACGAGCAGTACTTC

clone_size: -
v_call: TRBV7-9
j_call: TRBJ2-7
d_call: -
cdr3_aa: CASSLGTSRGQYF
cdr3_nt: TGTGCCAGCAGCTTAGGGACAAGCAGGGGGCAGTACTTC

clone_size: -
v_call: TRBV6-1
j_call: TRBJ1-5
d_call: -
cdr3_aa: CASSAQNSNQPQHF
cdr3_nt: TGTGCCAGCAGTGCTCAGAATAGCAATCAGCCCCAGCATTTT

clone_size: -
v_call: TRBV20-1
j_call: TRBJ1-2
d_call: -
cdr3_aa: CSAEMGDGYTF
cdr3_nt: TGCAGTGCAGAGATGGGCGATGGCTACACCTTC

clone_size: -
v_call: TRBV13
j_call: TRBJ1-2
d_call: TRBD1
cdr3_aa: CASSLGRGQGYTF
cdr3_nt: TGTGCCAGCAGCTTAGGTAGGGGGCAAGGCTACACCTTC

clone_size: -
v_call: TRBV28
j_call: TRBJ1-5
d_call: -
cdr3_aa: CASRKQTYSNQPQHF
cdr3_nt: TGTGCCAGCAGGAAACAAACGTATAGCAATCAGCCCCAGCATTTT

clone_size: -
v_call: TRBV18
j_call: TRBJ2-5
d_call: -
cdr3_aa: CASRQGGEETQYF
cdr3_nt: TGTGCCAGCAGACAGGGAGGAGAAGAGACCCAGTACTTC

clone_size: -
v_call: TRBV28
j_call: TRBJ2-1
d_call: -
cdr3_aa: CASRSSTGTNLGNEQFF
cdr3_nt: TGTGCCAGCAGATCCTCCACCGGGACGAACTTAGGGAATGAGCAGTTCTTC

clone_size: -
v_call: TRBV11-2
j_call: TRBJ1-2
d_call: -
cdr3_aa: CASSSGLDGYGYTF
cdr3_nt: TGTGCCAGCAGCTCGGGACTGGACGGCTATGGCTACACCTTC

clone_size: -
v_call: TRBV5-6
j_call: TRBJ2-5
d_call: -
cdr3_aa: CASSLGPMGIIQETQYF
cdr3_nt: TGTGCCAGCAGCTTGGGACCAATGGGGATTATCCAAGAGACCCAGTACTTC

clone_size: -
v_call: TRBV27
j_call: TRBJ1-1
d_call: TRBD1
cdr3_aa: CASSSQGAREAFF
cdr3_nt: TGTGCCAGCAGTTCACAGGGGGCCCGGGAAGCTTTCTTT